Each of the 21 T cell receptor beta chains below was sequenced from the same sample in a study of cytomegalovirus exposure and HLA in healthy donors. Sequencing used immunoSEQ multiplex PCR; TCRdb keeps in-frame clones, though not all of them. The table shows roughly 110,000 clones, with 88% occurring only once. Source material: PBMCs. The receptors stem from a woman under 30 in good health and CMV-seropositive.

The chain employs TRBV28 and TRBJ1-1; 7 nucleotides agree with TRBD1. This CDR3 region has 12 residues. The junction had 9 bases not matched to a gene; V was cut back by 4 bases and J by 13 bases. Germline assignment: CDR1 MDHEN and CDR2 SYDVKM. The CDR3 nucleotides read TGTGCCAGCAGTTCTGGGACAGTGGTAAATTTCTTT. Amino acids: CASSSGTVVNFF.

The chain uses TRBV25-1 and TRBJ2-1; TRBD1 agrees at 7 bases. After removal of 9 bases from V and 4 bases from J, the junction contained 12 bases not matched to a gene. The CDR3 spans 15 residues. The germline gives CDR1 MGHDK, CDR2 SYGVNS. The CDR3 region is CASRAGDSLYNEQFF. The CDR3 DNA reads TGTGCCAGTCGAGCTGGGGACAGTCTATACAATGAGCAGTTCTTC.

The V call is TRBV28, the J call TRBJ1-2; 8 positions match TRBD1. Looked up from germline, CDR1 is MDHEN and CDR2 is SYDVKM. Losses at the gene ends were 2 bases for V and 1 base for J; bases not matched to a gene: 18. This CDR3 region has 20 residues. The CDR3 here is CASSLPLPRTGPLDNYGYTF. The CDR3 coding sequence is TGTGCCAGCAGTTTACCCCTGCCTAGGACAGGGCCTTTAGATAACTATGGCTACACCTTC.

This sequence joins TRBV6-1 and TRBJ1-2; 7 bases align to TRBD1. The CDR3 has 16 residues. Looked up from germline, CDR1 is MNHNS and CDR2 is SASEGT. Trimming cost V 1 base and J 4 bases; bases outside gene matches: 9. Here the CDR3 DNA reads TGTGCCAGCAGTGAAGGGGACAGTGGATCTTCCTATGGCTACACCTTC. It codes for CASSEGDSGSSYGYTF.

This clone occurred a few times. This rearrangement joins TRBV2 to TRBJ2-3, with 8 bases identical to TRBD1. Germline CDR1 is SNHLY and CDR2 is FYNNEI. The CDR3 totals 14 residues. V shed 7 bases and J 0 bases; nucleotides not matched to a gene: 3. DNA of the CDR3: TGTGCCAGCAAGAGGGACAGGAGCACAGATACGCAGTATTTT. Translation: CASKRDRSTDTQYF.

The chain joins TRBV7-2 to TRBJ2-2, with TRBD1 as a possible D gene (5 bases). The germline V and J ends were trimmed by 3 bases and 7 bases, with 24 bases remaining between them. CDR1 SGHTA and CDR2 FQGNSA come from the germline V gene. CDR3 length: 18 residues. CDR3 in DNA: TGTGCCAGCAGCTTTTTTGATCTCCCTAGGGGTGGTGGCGGGGAGCTGTTTTTT. Protein: CASSFFDLPRGGGGELFF.

The rearrangement joins TRBV27 to TRBJ2-3, with D possibly being TRBD2 (5 bases). This CDR3 contains 13 residues. Trimming took 6 bases from V and 4 from J, leaving 11 bases between them. In germline, CDR1 is MNHEY, CDR2 SMNVEV (reference sequence). CDR3 sequence: CASRGAGADTQYF. The DNA for the CDR3 is TGTGCCAGCAGGGGTGCCGGGGCAGATACGCAGTATTTT.

This clone was counted once. The chain combines TRBV4-1 with TRBJ1-1, with D uncertain. CDR1 and CDR2 from the germline V gene are MGHRA and YSYEKL. There are 12 residues in the CDR3. Trimming cost V 0 bases and J 8 bases, with 7 bases left between them. CDR3 region: CASSQDHIEAFF. CDR3 in DNA: TGCGCCAGCAGCCAAGATCACATCGAAGCTTTCTTT.

The chain employs TRBV6-6 and TRBJ2-5; the D is unclear. Germline CDR1 and CDR2: MNHNY and SVGAGI (reference sequence). Trimming cost V 6 bases and J 0 bases, with 5 bases left between them. The CDR3 is 12 residues long. The CDR3 protein is CASSLYQETQYF. The CDR3 DNA reads TGTGCCAGCAGCTTGTACCAAGAGACCCAGTACTTC.

The genes are TRBV7-6 and TRBJ2-5; 13 nucleotides align to TRBD2. Looked up from germline, CDR1 is SGHVS and CDR2 is FNYEAQ. Germline trimming cut 5 bases from V and 1 base from J; bases unmatched to any gene: 4. The CDR3 spans 16 residues. The CDR3 loop is CASSHTSGGGQETQYF. CDR3 in DNA: TGTGCCAGCAGCCATACTAGCGGGGGGGGCCAAGAGACCCAGTACTTC.

In this sample, this clone turned up a few times. The V call is TRBV4-1, the J call TRBJ2-1, with D perhaps TRBD1 (6 bases). Germline lookup yields CDR1 MGHRA and CDR2 YSYEKL. The CDR3 loop spans 14 amino acids. Between the trimmed V and J ends, which lost 1 base and 12 bases, there was a span of 16 bases. The CDR3 nucleotides read TGCGCCAGCAGCCAAGGGGGTGTGGGACATTTGCAGTTCTTC. Protein: CASSQGGVGHLQFF.

The J gene is TRBJ1-1, the V gene TRBV2, with TRBD1 matching over 8 bases. The length of the CDR3 is 14 residues. CDR1 and CDR2 (germline): SNHLY, FYNNEI. J gave up 5 bases and V 6 bases, and 8 bases lay outside the gene matches. DNA of the CDR3: TGTGCCAGCAGGCCAACAGGGGGAATAACTGAAGCTTTCTTT. It specifies CASRPTGGITEAFF.

This chain joins TRBV6-5 and TRBJ1-5; TRBD1 is a possible D gene (6 bases). The ends were cut back, 4 bases at V and 5 bases at J, with 12 bases in the middle. The CDR3 runs to 14 residues. Germline CDR1 is MNHEY and CDR2 is SVGAGI. CDR3 DNA sequence: TGTGCCAGCAGTTCTGGACAGTTCTATCAGCCCCAGCATTTT. It translates to CASSSGQFYQPQHF.

This clone came up once. The gene calls are TRBV28 and TRBJ2-7, with a weak D call TRBD2 (6 bases). CDR3 length: 12 amino acids. The germline CDR1 and CDR2 sequences are MDHEN and SYDVKM. Trimming took off 11 bases at V and 4 bases at J, with 15 bases between the two ends. CDR3 coding DNA: TGTGCCTCTCGGGTGGGGACTTACGAGCAGTACTTC. Amino acid sequence: CASRVGTYEQYF.

The gene calls are TRBV11-2 and TRBJ2-6, with TRBD2 identical over 11 bases. The trim removed 3 bases at V and 2 bases at J, leaving 3 bases unmatched. Germline CDR1 reads SGHAT; CDR2 reads FQNNGV. The CDR3 contains 17 residues. CDR3 sequence: CASSFSGGVAGANVLTF. CDR3 coding DNA: TGTGCCAGCAGCTTTAGCGGGGGGGTAGCTGGGGCCAACGTCCTGACTTTC.

V is TRBV11-2 and J is TRBJ2-2, with D possibly matching TRBD1 (6 bases). Trimming left V 1 base short and J 3 bases short, with 18 bases between. There are 18 residues in the CDR3. Germline assignment: CDR1 SGHAT and CDR2 FQNNGV. In nucleotides, the CDR3 is TGTGCCAGCAGCTTAGGCACTACAGGACAGTGGGACACCGGGGAGCTGTTTTTT. Its protein is CASSLGTTGQWDTGELFF.

The V call is TRBV28, the J call TRBJ1-2, with TRBD1 matching 7 bases. The V and J ends lost 11 bases and 3 bases, in that order; junction bases with no gene match: 9. From germline, CDR1 is MDHEN and CDR2 SYDVKM. This CDR3 has 13 amino acids. CDR3 residues: CASNGDSDYGYTF. The DNA for the CDR3 is TGTGCCTCGAACGGGGACAGTGACTATGGCTACACCTTC.

The chain links TRBV18 to TRBJ2-7, with TRBD1 matching 7 bases. This CDR3 is built from 13 residues. After removal of 5 bases from V and 5 bases from J, the junction contained 6 bases not matched to a gene. Germline V gives CDR1 KGHSH, CDR2 LQKENI. The CDR3 DNA reads as TGTGCCAGCTCAGAATCAGGGGGACACGAGCAGTACGTC. Translation: CASSESGGHEQYV.

This clone was seen a handful of times. The gene calls are TRBV28 and TRBJ2-2; 8 nucleotides align to TRBD1. J gave up 6 bases and V 5 bases, and 2 bases lay outside the gene matches. Germline CDR1 reads MDHEN; CDR2 reads SYDVKM. The CDR3 covers 13 residues. The CDR3 nucleotides are TGTGCCAGCAGTCGGACAGGGCCCGGGGAGCTGTTTTTT. This codes for CASSRTGPGELFF.

The genes are TRBV9 and TRBJ2-3, with 10 bases identical to TRBD2. In germline, CDR1 is SGDLS, CDR2 YYNGEE. The CDR3 has 15 amino acids. V lost 0 bases to trimming and J lost 3 bases; unmatched junction nucleotides: 1. As DNA, the CDR3 is TGTGCCAGCAGCGTAGCAGCGGGGGGGACAGATACGCAGTATTTT. Its protein product is CASSVAAGGTDTQYF.

This clone was detected once. This chain uses TRBV9 with TRBJ2-3, with a possible D match to TRBD1 (5 bases). The CDR3 extends over 15 amino acids. The V end was cut by 0 bases, the J end by 4 bases, with 12 bases between. Germline V lookup: CDR1 SGDLS, CDR2 YYNGEE. The CDR3 loop reads CASSVAAQGPDTQYF. The CDR3, as DNA: TGTGCCAGCAGCGTAGCAGCCCAGGGCCCAGATACGCAGTATTTT. The full variable domain, completed using reference TRBV9 and TRBJ2-3, is DSGVTQTPKHLITATGQRVTLRCSPRSGDLSVYWYQQSLDQGLQFLIQYYNGEERAKGNILERFSAQQFPDLHSELNLSSLELGDSALYFCASSVAAQGPDTQYFGPGTRLTVL.